This T cell receptor (beta chain) was sequenced for a study of blood T cell repertoires in COVID-19. Study-level information: The United States, Italy and Spain provided the acute and convalescent COVID-19 samples. In each case, the material was cDNA or gDNA derived from T cells, B-cell-depleted T cells, or PBMCs.

The V gene's germline CDR1 is SGHDT and CDR2 YYEEEE. Trimming took off 5 bases at V and 2 bases at J, with 19 bases between the two ends. The CDR3 consists of 16 residues. Per the study methods: For nucleated cells, counts were estimated from reference gene primer amplification. Using immunoSEQ multiplex PCR, the repertoire was profiled, and TCRdb retains in-frame clones only, with some absent. For V, J and clone size, that table is used; D and trimming come from the DNA. The data contain 68,000 or so clones, around nine tenths of them singletons. This TCR was sampled from a man aged 65 to 79 with active or convalescent COVID-19. The chain has TRBV5-6 and TRBJ2-5, with D tentatively TRBD1 (5 bases). Sequenced material: peripheral blood. The CDR3 sequence is CASSIRGSPLQETQYF. The DNA of the CDR3 is TGTGCCAGCAGTATTAGGGGATCTCCTTTACAAGAGACCCAGTACTTC. Full variable domain (remainder filled in from reference TRBV5-6 and TRBJ2-5): DAGVTQSPTHLIKTRGQQVTLRCSPKSGHDTVSWYQQALGQGPQFIFQYYEEEERQRGNFPDRFSGHQFPNYSSELNVNALLLGDSALYLCASSIRGSPLQETQYFGPGTRLLVL.